This T cell receptor (beta chain) was sequenced for a study of blood T cell repertoires in COVID-19. The wider study: Material from acute and convalescent COVID-19 was sourced from the United States, Italy and Spain. T cells, B-cell-depleted T cells, or PBMCs provided the cDNA or gDNA that served as material.

The CDR3 is 13 amino acids. V lost 7 bases and J 0 bases, leaving 8 bases between the germline ends. Per the germline V gene, CDR1 is KGHDR and CDR2 is SFDVKD. In the authors' methods: By means of reference gene primer amplification, nucleated cell counts were estimated. Clones were sequenced by immunoSEQ multiplex PCR, and TCRdb holds only the in-frame ones, with some missing. V and J calls and clone size are those listed in that table; D and trimming were worked out from the DNA. The data contain 360,000 or so clones, around 91% of them singletons. This receptor was obtained from a man aged 18-30 years with active or convalescent COVID-19. The sample was peripheral blood. The chain combines TRBV24-1 with TRBJ1-1; D perhaps matches TRBD1 (5 bases). This chain's CDR3 is CATRGEVNTEAFF. In DNA form, the CDR3 reads TGTGCCACCAGGGGGGAGGTGAACACTGAAGCTTTCTTT.